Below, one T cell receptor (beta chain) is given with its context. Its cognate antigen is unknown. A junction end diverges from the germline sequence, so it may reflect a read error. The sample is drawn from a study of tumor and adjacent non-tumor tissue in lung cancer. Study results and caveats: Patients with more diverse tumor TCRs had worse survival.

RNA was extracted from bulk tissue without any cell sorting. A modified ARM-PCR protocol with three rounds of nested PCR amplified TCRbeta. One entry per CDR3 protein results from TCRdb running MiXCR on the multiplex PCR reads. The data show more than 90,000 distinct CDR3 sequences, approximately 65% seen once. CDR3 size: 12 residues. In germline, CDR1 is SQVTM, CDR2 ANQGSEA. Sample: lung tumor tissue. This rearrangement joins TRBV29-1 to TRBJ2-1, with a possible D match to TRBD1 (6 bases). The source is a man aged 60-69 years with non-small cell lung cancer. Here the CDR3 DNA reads TGTAGAGTTCAGGGGTTCTACAATGAGCAGTTCTTC. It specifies CRVQGFYNEQFF.